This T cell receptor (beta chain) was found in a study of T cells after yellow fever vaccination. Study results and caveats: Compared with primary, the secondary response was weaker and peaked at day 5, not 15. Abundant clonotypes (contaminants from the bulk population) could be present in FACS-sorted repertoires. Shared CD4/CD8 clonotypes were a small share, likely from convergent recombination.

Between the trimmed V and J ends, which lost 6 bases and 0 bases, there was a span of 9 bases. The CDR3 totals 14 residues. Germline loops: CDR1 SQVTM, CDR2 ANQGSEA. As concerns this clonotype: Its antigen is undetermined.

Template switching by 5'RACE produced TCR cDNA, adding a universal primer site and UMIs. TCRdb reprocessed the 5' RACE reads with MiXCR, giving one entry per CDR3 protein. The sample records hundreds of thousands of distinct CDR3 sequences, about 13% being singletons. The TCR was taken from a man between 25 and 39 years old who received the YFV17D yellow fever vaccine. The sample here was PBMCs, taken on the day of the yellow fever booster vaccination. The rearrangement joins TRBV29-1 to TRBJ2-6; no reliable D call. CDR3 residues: CSVTQASGANVLTF. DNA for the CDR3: TGCAGCGTCACGCAAGCCTCTGGGGCCAACGTCCTGACTTTC.